Each of the 20 T cell receptor beta chains below was sequenced from the same sample in a study of Ad26.COV2.S vaccination and SARS-CoV-2 variants. Sequencing used immunoSEQ multiplex PCR; TCRdb keeps in-frame clones, though not all of them. Of hundreds of thousands of clones listed, roughly nine tenths are singletons. Treatment defined: some 20 received Ad26.COV2.S at low or high dose, single or two shots; about 5 received placebo; per-sample allocation not given. On day 63 after the first injection, vaccine and placebo recipients gave samples. The sequences come from peripheral blood, collected in a trial of Ad26.COV2.S vaccine versus placebo. The receptors here all came from a person aged 18-65 years who received the Ad26.COV2.S COVID-19 vaccine or a placebo.

V usage is TRBV19 and J usage is TRBJ1-1, with D unclear. The CDR3 loop spans 15 amino acids. Trimming pared 0 bases from V and 0 bases from J, leaving 8 bases between. Germline CDR1 reads LNHDA; CDR2 reads SQIVND (reference sequence). CDR3 DNA sequence: TGTGCCAGTAGTATAGATCCCTGGGTGAACACTGAAGCTTTCTTT. It yields the protein CASSIDPWVNTEAFF.

The V and J genes are TRBV5-4 and TRBJ2-7, with TRBD2 as a possible D gene (5 bases). This CDR3 spans 14 amino acids. Trimming took 0 bases from V and 4 from J, leaving 11 bases between them. Germline V gene sequence: CDR1 SGHNT, CDR2 YYREEE (reference sequence). CDR3 amino acids: CASSLGGILYEQYF. Here the CDR3 DNA reads TGTGCCAGCAGCTTGGGAGGGATCCTTTACGAGCAGTACTTC.

J is TRBJ2-5 and V is TRBV30, with D unresolved. V was pared by 4 bases and J by 3 bases, with 6 bases between. The CDR3 has 11 residues. The germline V gene has CDR1 GTSNPN and CDR2 SVGIG (reference sequence). In DNA form, the CDR3 reads TGTGCCTGGATACGGGAAGAGACCCAGTACTTC. Translated: CAWIREETQYF.

J is TRBJ2-1 and V is TRBV5-6, with D possibly being TRBD1 (5 bases). V was clipped by 0 bases and J by 3 bases, with 10 bases between them. CDR3 length: 15 residues. Germline V gene data show CDR1 as SGHDT and CDR2 as YYEEEE. CDR3 amino acids: CASSLGDDSYNEQFF. The CDR3 nucleotides read TGTGCCAGCAGCTTGGGGGATGACAGCTACAATGAGCAGTTCTTC.

On this clone: Other DNA sequences in this specimen translate into the identical CDR3. J is TRBJ2-7 and V is TRBV5-1; no definite D call. V lost 2 bases to trimming and J lost 2 bases, with 2 bases between them. This CDR3 contains 11 residues. Germline CDR1 reads SGHRS; CDR2 reads YFSETQ. The CDR3 DNA sequence: TGCGCCAGCAGCTTAGCCTACGAGCAGTACTTC. Protein sequence: CASSLAYEQYF.

V gene TRBV4-3 combines with J gene TRBJ2-1, with D perhaps TRBD2 (6 bases). Germline CDR1 LGHNA, CDR2 YSLEER. The V and J ends lost 4 bases and 2 bases respectively, with 12 bases between them. CDR3 length: 15 residues. CDR3 nucleotides: TGCGCCAGCAGCCTTGAGGCTAGCGCCTACAATGAGCAGTTCTTC. Translated, it gives CASSLEASAYNEQFF.

V usage is TRBV25-1 and J usage is TRBJ2-3; D not resolved. Trimming cost V 4 bases and J 2 bases, with 10 bases left between them. Germline loops: CDR1 MGHDK, CDR2 SYGVNS. CDR3 length: 14 residues. The CDR3 loop is CASSVGPATDTQYF. CDR3 sequence (DNA): TGTGCCAGCAGTGTTGGACCTGCCACAGATACGCAGTATTTT. The full variable domain, rest sourced from reference TRBV25-1 and TRBJ2-3, is EADIYQTPRYLVIGTGKKITLECSQTMGHDKMYWYQQDPGMELHLIHYSYGVNSTEKGDLSSESTVSRIRTEHFPLTLESARPSHTSQYLCASSVGPATDTQYFGPGTRLTVL.

The rearrangement links TRBV18 to TRBJ1-1; D is ambiguous. V was shortened by 6 bases and J by 0 bases, with 11 bases between the two germline ends. Germline values: CDR1 KGHSH, CDR2 LQKENI. CDR3 length equals 14 residues. CDR3 nucleotide sequence: TGTGCCAGCTCCCCAACCACCGTGAACACTGAAGCTTTCTTT. This codes for CASSPTTVNTEAFF.

The rearrangement uses TRBV4-2 and TRBJ1-1, with 8 bases that match TRBD1. After removal of 0 bases from V and 4 bases from J, the junction contained 7 bases not matched to a gene. This CDR3 has 16 residues. Germline V lookup: CDR1 LGHNA, CDR2 YNFKEQ. DNA for the CDR3: TGTGCCAGCAGCCAAGATCGCAGGGGGCGAGGCACTGAAGCTTTCTTT. It encodes CASSQDRRGRGTEAFF.

V is TRBV29-1 and J is TRBJ1-2; 8 bases are a match to TRBD1. The CDR3 sequence is 14 residues long. With 7 bases clipped from V and 4 bases from J, the junction kept 11 bases outside the gene matches. Germline CDR1 SQVTM, CDR2 ANQGSEA. The CDR3, as DNA: TGCAGCGCCCTGACAGGGGCGGTCTCCTATGGCTACACCTTC. Protein sequence: CSALTGAVSYGYTF.

The chain joins TRBV7-3 to TRBJ2-5; 8 nucleotides match TRBD1. Trimming at V came to 5 bases and at J to 5 bases, leaving 7 bases not matched to a gene. The length of the CDR3 is 14 residues. The V gene's germline CDR1 is SGHTA and CDR2 FQGTGA. CDR3 DNA sequence: TGTGCCAGCAGCCGGTCCAGGGGGCGGGAGACCCAGTACTTC. Amino acid sequence: CASSRSRGRETQYF.

The genes are TRBV7-2 and TRBJ1-3; D is undetermined. The V gene lost 1 base and the J gene lost 8 bases, with 15 bases spanning the gap. CDR1 and CDR2 (germline): SGHTA, FQGNSA. This CDR3 is 15 amino acids long. In DNA, the CDR3 is TGTGCCAGCAGCTTAGGGACTTGGGGTTTAGACACCATATATTTT. Translation gives CASSLGTWGLDTIYF.

V is TRBV11-2 and J is TRBJ2-7, with D tentatively TRBD2 (5 bases). In germline, CDR1 is SGHAT, CDR2 FQNNGV. V was cut by 8 bases and J by 3 bases, with 17 bases left in between. CDR3 size: 14 residues. The CDR3 spells CASAPGIGIYEQYF. CDR3 in DNA: TGTGCCAGCGCCCCTGGGATCGGGATCTACGAGCAGTACTTC.

The genes are TRBV4-1 and TRBJ1-5; tentatively, D is TRBD1 (5 bases). The ends were cut back, 0 bases at V and 4 bases at J, with 16 bases in the middle. Germline CDR1 reads MGHRA; CDR2 reads YSYEKL. CDR3 length: 17 residues. Here the CDR3 reads CASSQEALGAGNQPQHF. As DNA, the CDR3 is TGCGCCAGCAGCCAAGAAGCCCTTGGGGCGGGGAATCAGCCCCAGCATTTT.

Here the CDR3 DNA reads TGTGCCAGCAGCCAAGATGTTAGCGGCAACACAGATACGCAGTATTTT. Amino acids: CASSQDVSGNTDTQYF. This chain links TRBV14 with TRBJ2-3; possibly TRBD2 for D (6 bases). The germline V and J ends were trimmed by 0 bases and 2 bases, with 12 bases remaining between them. CDR1 SGHDN and CDR2 FVKESK come from the germline V gene. This CDR3 comprises 16 residues.

The chain recombines TRBV6-1 with TRBJ2-6; D remains unclear. CDR3 size: 16 residues. V dropped 2 bases and J dropped 0 bases, with 8 bases sitting between them. The V gene's germline CDR1 is MNHNS and CDR2 SASEGT. This chain's CDR3 is CASSEWASSGANVLTF. Here the CDR3 DNA reads TGTGCCAGCAGTGAATGGGCCAGCTCTGGGGCCAACGTCCTGACTTTC.

The chain links TRBV18 to TRBJ2-7; no firm D call. The CDR3 contains 13 residues. Per the germline V gene, CDR1 is KGHSH and CDR2 is LQKENI. V was trimmed by 1 base and J by 2 bases, leaving 6 bases between them. CDR3 DNA sequence: TGTGCCAGCTCACCACTTGCCCCCTACGAGCAGTACTTC. The encoded protein is CASSPLAPYEQYF.

CDR3 sequence reads: CASSLQGATEAFF. As DNA, the CDR3 is TGTGCCAGCAGTTTACAGGGGGCCACTGAAGCTTTCTTT. This chain joins TRBV28 and TRBJ1-1; TRBD1 matches 8 bases. The V gene's germline CDR1 is MDHEN and CDR2 SYDVKM. The CDR3 has 13 amino acids. The V segment lost 2 bases and the J segment 4 bases; nucleotides outside the gene matches: 0.

The CDR3 is CASRSATGGDYGYTF. DNA of the CDR3: TGTGCCAGCAGGTCAGCAACAGGGGGCGACTATGGCTACACCTTC. The gene calls are TRBV6-6 and TRBJ1-2; 9 bases agree with TRBD1. CDR3 length: 15 residues. With 6 bases clipped from V and 3 bases from J, the junction kept 8 bases outside the gene matches. CDR1 MNHNY and CDR2 SVGAGI come from the germline V gene (reference sequence).

This clone was recorded only once. Other DNA sequences of this sample code for an identical CDR3. CDR3 bases: TGCGCCAGCAGCCCGGGCGGGGGCCAAGAGACCCAGTACTTC. This sequence encodes CASSPGGGQETQYF. The rearrangement links TRBV5-1 to TRBJ2-5; TRBD2 agrees at 7 bases. J lost 1 base, V lost 4 bases, and 4 bases had no gene match. The germline V gene encodes CDR1 SGHRS and CDR2 YFSETQ. The CDR3 runs 14 residues.